A single sample is the source of the 24 T cell receptor beta chains below, sequenced in a study of control samples from healthy donors and cancer patients. Produced via immunoSEQ multiplex PCR; TCRdb's table is partial and in-frame only. The sample holds under 200,000 clones; approximately 94% are singletons and the top ten take 8.5%. Sample: blood. The source is a woman aged 40-49 years in good health.

The chain has TRBV5-1 and TRBJ2-4, with D possibly matching TRBD2 (6 bases). This CDR3 spans 14 amino acids. The V gene's germline CDR1 is SGHRS and CDR2 YFSETQ. The germline V and J ends were trimmed by 4 bases and 4 bases, with 12 bases remaining between them. CDR3 in amino acids: CASSAGGAKNIQYF. The CDR3 nucleotides read TGCGCCAGCAGCGCTGGAGGGGCTAAAAACATTCAGTACTTC. Together with reference TRBV5-1 and TRBJ2-4, the CDR3 gives the full variable domain: KAGVTQTPRYLIKTRGQQVTLSCSPISGHRSVSWYQQTPGQGLQFLFEYFSETQRNKGNFPGRFSGRQFSNSRSEMNVSTLELGDSALYLCASSAGGAKNIQYFGAGTRLSVL.

The V call is TRBV3-1 (or the pseudogene TRBV3-2), the J call TRBJ2-1; 11 nucleotides match TRBD2. This CDR3 region has 15 residues. Germline V gene lookup returns CDR1 LGHDT and CDR2 YNNKEL (reference sequence). V was clipped by 4 bases and J by 2 bases; unmatched bases: 1. Here the CDR3 DNA reads TGTGCCAGCAGCCCTAGCGGGGGGCCCTACAATGAGCAGTTCTTC. Residues: CASSPSGGPYNEQFF.

The chain recombines TRBV5-1 with TRBJ1-5, with 7 bases aligning to TRBD1. This CDR3 has 16 amino acids. Germline-derived CDR1 and CDR2 are SGHRS and YFSETQ. Trimming cost V 0 bases and J 11 bases; bases outside gene matches: 14. CDR3 region: CASSLDGDRERGAQHF. The DNA for the CDR3 is TGCGCCAGCAGCTTGGACGGGGACAGAGAACGTGGTGCCCAGCATTTT.

This clone was observed once. CDR3 nucleotide sequence: TGTGCCAGCAGCAAAGAACCACGCCCGAAGAGCAATCAGCCCCAGCATTTT. Encoded protein: CASSKEPRPKSNQPQHF. The rearrangement joins TRBV21-1 to TRBJ1-5. TRBV21-1 is designated a pseudogene. CDR3 length: 17 residues.

This clone has a single count. The chain uses TRBV27 and TRBJ2-1, with a weak D call TRBD2 (5 bases). V was pared by 6 bases and J by 3 bases, with 12 bases between. CDR1 is MNHEY, CDR2 SMNVEV, per germline (reference sequence). This CDR3 is 14 amino acids long. DNA for the CDR3: TGTGCCAGCAGGCCGAGGGCGGGCTACAATGAGCAGTTCTTC. Translating it yields CASRPRAGYNEQFF.

The chain combines TRBV19 with TRBJ2-1; 9 bases align to TRBD1. Germline loops: CDR1 LNHDA, CDR2 SQIVND (reference sequence). The CDR3 extends over 15 amino acids. Trimming at V came to 7 bases and at J to 4 bases, leaving 8 bases not matched to a gene. CDR3 loop: CASTDRGGQYNEQFF. The CDR3 DNA reads TGTGCCAGTACGGACAGGGGAGGTCAGTACAATGAGCAGTTCTTC.

This chain links TRBV4-1 with TRBJ1-1; D is unclear. CDR1 and CDR2 (germline): MGHRA, YSYEKL. CDR3 length: 13 residues. The ends were cut back, 6 bases at V and 4 bases at J, with 12 bases in the middle. The CDR3 spells CASSRREATEAFF. Written as DNA, the CDR3 is TGCGCCAGCAGTAGAAGGGAAGCCACTGAAGCTTTCTTT.

The genes are TRBV7-2 and TRBJ1-5; D unclear. From germline, CDR1 is SGHTA and CDR2 FQGNSA. The CDR3 has 14 amino acids. V lost 1 base and J lost 7, with 11 bases in between. CDR3 nucleotides: TGTGCCAGCAGCTTAGACGGCACCCCCCAGCCCCAGCATTTT. Translated, it gives CASSLDGTPQPQHF. Together with reference TRBV7-2 and TRBJ1-5, the CDR3 gives the full variable domain: GAGVSQSPSNKVTEKGKDVELRCDPISGHTALYWYRQSLGQGLEFLIYFQGNSAPDKSGLPSDRFSAERTGGSVSTLTIQRTQQEDSAVYLCASSLDGTPQPQHFGDGTRLSIL.

This clone was recorded a few times. This sequence joins TRBV5-6 and TRBJ1-5, with a weak D call TRBD1 (6 bases). From germline, CDR1 is SGHDT and CDR2 YYEEEE. CDR3 length: 13 residues. Trimming removed 5 bases at V and 1 base at J, with 7 bases between. CDR3 residues: CASSGQSNQPQHF. The DNA for the CDR3 is TGTGCCAGCAGTGGACAGAGCAATCAGCCCCAGCATTTT.

The J gene is TRBJ2-3, the V gene TRBV19; D possibly matches TRBD1 or TRBD2 (5 bases each). This CDR3 has 14 residues. Germline CDR1 LNHDA, CDR2 SQIVND (reference sequence). V dropped 5 bases and J dropped 11 bases, with 20 bases sitting between them. Written as DNA, the CDR3 is TGTGCCAGTAGTCACACACCGGGACCTAGTATGCAGTATTTT. Amino acids: CASSHTPGPSMQYF.

A word on this clone: This CDR3 is also generated by other DNA sequences in the sample. The chain carries TRBV19 and TRBJ1-1; D is ambiguous. The CDR3 totals 13 residues. Trimming stripped 1 base from V and 4 bases from J, with 7 bases between. Germline CDR1 reads LNHDA; CDR2 reads SQIVND (reference sequence). In DNA form, the CDR3 reads TGTGCCAGTAGTATAGGCCGGGGCACTGAAGCTTTCTTT. Its translation: CASSIGRGTEAFF. The complete variable domain, with remaining parts taken from reference TRBV19 and TRBJ1-1, reads DGGITQSPKYLFRKEGQNVTLSCEQNLNHDAMYWYRQDPGQGLRLIYYSQIVNDFQKGDIAEGYSVSREKKESFPLTVTSAQKNPTAFYLCASSIGRGTEAFFGQGTRLTVV.

This clone occurred a few times. V usage is TRBV6-2 or TRBV6-3 and J usage is TRBJ1-2; 9 bases align to TRBD1. With 5 bases clipped from V and 2 bases from J, the junction kept 3 bases outside the gene matches. From germline, CDR1 is MNHEY and CDR2 SVGEGT. This CDR3 spans 14 amino acids. In nucleotides, the CDR3 is TGTGCCAGCAGTCCCGACAGGGGGAACTATGGCTACACCTTC. Translating it yields CASSPDRGNYGYTF.

The chain joins TRBV28 to TRBJ2-3, with D perhaps being TRBD1 or TRBD2 (5 bases each). Germline V CDR1 and CDR2: MDHEN, SYDVKM. This CDR3 is built from 18 residues. V was cut by 7 bases and J by 2 bases, with 25 bases left in between. CDR3 loop: CASNNFKLTRGPTDTQYF. The CDR3 coding sequence is TGTGCCAGCAATAATTTCAAACTTACGAGGGGCCCCACAGATACGCAGTATTTT.

CDR3 sequence (DNA): TGTGCCAGCAGTCCTACCCCCGGACAGGGGGCCTCCTATAATTCACCCCTCCACTTT. Amino acids: CASSPTPGQGASYNSPLHF. The chain combines TRBV3-1 (or the pseudogene TRBV3-2) with TRBJ1-6; 11 nucleotides align to TRBD1. The V segment lost 6 bases and the J segment 0 bases; nucleotides outside the gene matches: 10. Germline values: CDR1 LGHDT, CDR2 YNNKEL (reference sequence). CDR3 length equals 19 residues.

The rearrangement uses TRBV6-2 or TRBV6-3 and TRBJ2-5, with a possible D match to TRBD1 (6 bases). V dropped 6 bases and J dropped 1 base, with 18 bases sitting between them. The CDR3 is 16 amino acids. CDR1 is MNHEY and CDR2 is SVGEGT in the germline V gene. CDR3 DNA sequence: TGTGCCAGCAGCACCCGGGCAGGGGTTGGCCAAGAGACCCAGTACTTC. Its protein is CASSTRAGVGQETQYF.

The V gene is TRBV7-9, the J gene TRBJ2-2; D possibly corresponds to TRBD2 (5 bases). The CDR3 is 12 amino acids. The V end was cut by 5 bases, the J end by 6 bases, with 7 bases between. From germline, CDR1 is SEHNR and CDR2 FQNEAQ (reference sequence). CDR3 DNA sequence: TGTGCCAGCAGCCAGGAGGCCGGGGAGCTGTTTTTT. Protein product: CASSQEAGELFF.

This clone came up a few times. The V and J genes are TRBV6-1 and TRBJ2-3, with 10 nucleotides matching TRBD2. CDR3 length: 16 amino acids. V gave up 2 bases and J gave up 6 bases; unmatched junction bases: 8. Per germline, CDR1 MNHNS and CDR2 SASEGT. The DNA for the CDR3 is TGTGCCAGCAGTGAACGGACTAGCGGTGAGGTGGATACGCAGTATTTT. It encodes CASSERTSGEVDTQYF.

The rearrangement joins TRBV19 to TRBJ2-3; D not resolved. The V and J ends lost 6 bases and 3 bases respectively, with 13 bases between them. The germline V gene encodes CDR1 LNHDA and CDR2 SQIVND (reference sequence). This CDR3 region has 14 residues. Written as DNA, the CDR3 is TGTGCCAGTAGCCCCGGAATGACTACAGATACGCAGTATTTT. It translates to CASSPGMTTDTQYF.

The chain employs TRBV3-1 (or the pseudogene TRBV3-2) and TRBJ1-2; D is perhaps TRBD1 (5 bases). Germline V gene data show CDR1 as LGHDT and CDR2 as YNNKEL (reference sequence). The V and J ends lost 1 base and 8 bases respectively, with 8 bases between them. This CDR3 comprises 12 residues. The CDR3 spells CASSQGGRGYTF. In DNA, the CDR3 is TGTGCCAGCAGCCAAGGGGGGAGAGGCTACACCTTC.

The rearrangement uses TRBV7-2 and TRBJ2-3; TRBD2 might be the D (5 bases). The CDR3 sequence is 15 residues long. From germline, CDR1 is SGHTA and CDR2 FQGNSA. Trimming cost V 2 bases and J 5 bases, with 14 bases left between them. In DNA form, the CDR3 reads TGTGCCAGCAGCTTATCCGGACTTGTAAGAGATACGCAGTATTTT. Encoded protein: CASSLSGLVRDTQYF.

The chain joins TRBV10-3 to TRBJ1-1; tentatively, D is TRBD1 (5 bases). The CDR3 is 13 amino acids. Germline assignment: CDR1 ENHRY and CDR2 SYGVKD. V lost 8 bases, J lost 6 bases, and 16 bases lay in between. Written as DNA, the CDR3 is TGTGCCATCCTTTCCGCCGGGGCCGCTGAAGCTTTCTTT. Amino acids: CAILSAGAAEAFF.

The chain has TRBV7-2 and TRBJ1-3; D is unresolved. The CDR3 consists of 14 residues. Germline CDR1 reads SGHTA; CDR2 reads FQGNSA. V lost 4 bases to trimming and J lost 3 bases, with 10 bases between them. Here the CDR3 reads CASSSRAGGNTIYF. CDR3 bases: TGTGCCAGCAGCTCCCGGGCGGGTGGAAACACCATATATTTT.

This chain uses TRBV12-3 or TRBV12-4 with TRBJ1-2; 8 nucleotides agree with TRBD1. The ends lost 9 bases at V and 4 bases at J; junction bases unmatched: 7. CDR3 length: 13 residues. The CDR3 protein is CASMTGVFYGYTF. In DNA, the CDR3 is TGTGCCAGTATGACAGGGGTATTCTATGGCTACACCTTC.

This clone came up a few times. The chain links TRBV4-3 to TRBJ1-1; 8 positions match TRBD1. The CDR3 is 18 amino acids. Germline trimming cut 0 bases from V and 0 bases from J; bases unmatched to any gene: 9. Per the germline V gene, CDR1 is LGHNA and CDR2 is YSLEER. The CDR3 protein is CASSQDIRQGPMNTEAFF. For the CDR3, the DNA is TGCGCCAGCAGCCAAGATATCCGACAGGGGCCCATGAACACTGAAGCTTTCTTT.